The 26 T cell receptor beta chains presented below share a single source sample, sequenced in a study of T-cell reconstitution after alpha-beta-depleted transplantation in children. Unique molecular identifiers were used in preparing the TCRbeta library. TCRdb passed the PCR reads through MiXCR, listing each CDR3 protein once. Counted here are approximately 1,000,000 distinct CDR3 sequences, around 30% occurring once; the ten biggest clones make up over 25%. Sequenced here: PBMCs, mostly from graft donor cells, sampled 360 days after TCRalphabeta/CD19-depleted stem cell transplant. The receptors come from a boy younger than two who had a stem cell transplant for SCID, so the T cells may come from the graft donor.

This clonotype was found a few times. The chain carries TRBV6-5 and TRBJ2-7; D gene unclear. The CDR3 spans 14 residues. V gave up 3 bases and J gave up 0 bases, with 9 bases separating them. CDR1 MNHEY and CDR2 SVGAGI come from the germline V gene. The CDR3 nucleotides read TGTGCCAGCAGTTATGCCTGGAGCTCCTACGAGCAGTACTTC. The encoded protein is CASSYAWSSYEQYF.

This clonotype occurred a few times. This rearrangement joins TRBV20-1 to TRBJ1-5; no clear D gene. Germline V gene lookup returns CDR1 DFQATT and CDR2 SNEGSKA (reference sequence). The V end lost 0 bases, the J end lost 2 bases, and 14 bases lay between the germline ends. The CDR3 contains 16 residues. The CDR3 protein is CSARDVKGEGNQPQHF. The CDR3 nucleotides read TGCAGTGCTAGAGATGTGAAGGGCGAAGGCAATCAGCCCCAGCATTTT.

This clonotype has a handful of counts. The chain carries TRBV20-1 and TRBJ2-1; TRBD2 is a possible D gene (6 bases). The CDR3 is 17 amino acids. Germline V lookup: CDR1 DFQATT, CDR2 SNEGSKA (reference sequence). V lost 5 bases to trimming and J lost 4 bases, with 24 bases between them. CDR3 residues: CSAPGGWRGGPYNEQFF. The CDR3 DNA follows: TGCAGTGCTCCTGGGGGTTGGCGGGGCGGACCTTACAATGAGCAGTTCTTC.

The V call is TRBV20-1, the J call TRBJ2-3; TRBD2 matches 16 bases. Trimming at V came to 4 bases and at J to 5 bases, leaving 6 bases not matched to a gene. Per germline, CDR1 DFQATT and CDR2 SNEGSKA (reference sequence). The CDR3 runs 16 residues. The CDR3, as DNA: TGCAGTGCTACCGGGACTAGCGGGGGGGCCATAGATACGCAGTATTTT. Protein sequence: CSATGTSGGAIDTQYF.

V and J are TRBV7-2 and TRBJ2-5, with D unclear. Germline CDR1 is SGHTA and CDR2 is FQGNSA. This CDR3 has 12 amino acids. V shed 2 bases and J shed 6 bases, with 7 bases lying between them. The CDR3 region has the DNA TGTGCCAGCAGCTTAAATTGGCAGACCCAGTACTTC. Protein product: CASSLNWQTQYF.

Written as DNA, the CDR3 is TGCGCCAGCAGCTTGGGGGACAGGGCTCACACCTACGAGCAGTACTTC. Translating gives CASSLGDRAHTYEQYF. The V call is TRBV5-1, the J call TRBJ2-7; 9 positions match TRBD1. Germline values: CDR1 SGHRS, CDR2 YFSETQ. CDR3 length: 16 residues. The ends lost 0 bases at V and 2 bases at J; junction bases unmatched: 6.

There are a few counts of this clonotype. The rearrangement links TRBV20-1 to TRBJ2-1; 8 bases agree with TRBD1. Germline lookup yields CDR1 DFQATT and CDR2 SNEGSKA (reference sequence). This CDR3 is 14 amino acids long. The J segment lost 9 bases and the V segment lost 4 bases, leaving 11 bases of the junction unmatched. CDR3 bases: TGCAGTGCTACCCCGGACAGGGTGGCGATTGAGCAGTTCTTC. Its protein is CSATPDRVAIEQFF.

A few counts support this clonotype. This chain uses TRBV5-1 with TRBJ2-3; D ambiguous. Trimming stripped 2 bases from V and 2 bases from J, with 12 bases between. CDR3 length: 15 amino acids. Germline V CDR1 and CDR2: SGHRS, YFSETQ. CDR3 amino acids: CASSLRDLNTDTQYF. In nucleotides, the CDR3 is TGCGCCAGCAGCTTACGCGACCTAAACACAGATACGCAGTATTTT.

V and J are TRBV5-1 and TRBJ2-5; D call uncertain. Germline CDR1 reads SGHRS; CDR2 reads YFSETQ. Trimming cost V 4 bases and J 6 bases, with 16 bases left between them. This CDR3 is built from 14 residues. The CDR3 region is CASSPGPKAQTQYF. The CDR3 DNA reads as TGCGCCAGCAGCCCTGGGCCCAAAGCACAGACCCAGTACTTC.

This chain connects TRBV5-1 to TRBJ1-2; TRBD1 is a possible D gene (5 bases). The germline CDR1 and CDR2 sequences are SGHRS and YFSETQ. The CDR3 has 14 amino acids. V was pared by 3 bases and J by 4 bases, with 13 bases between. CDR3 bases: TGCGCCAGCAGCTCGGGACCACCCGGCTATGGCTACACCTTC. This gives the protein CASSSGPPGYGYTF. Combining the CDR3 with reference TRBV5-1 and TRBJ1-2 gives the whole variable domain KAGVTQTPRYLIKTRGQQVTLSCSPISGHRSVSWYQQTPGQGLQFLFEYFSETQRNKGNFPGRFSGRQFSNSRSEMNVSTLELGDSALYLCASSSGPPGYGYTFGSGTRLTVV.

CDR3 region: CSARNSGGSYEQYF. CDR3 coding DNA: TGCAGTGCGCGAAATAGCGGGGGTTCCTACGAGCAGTACTTC. The rearrangement joins TRBV20-1 to TRBJ2-7; 9 positions agree with TRBD2. Germline V gene data show CDR1 as DFQATT and CDR2 as SNEGSKA (reference sequence). This CDR3 spans 14 amino acids. The trim removed 6 bases at V and 1 base at J, leaving 7 bases unmatched.

The gene calls are TRBV4-1 and TRBJ1-1; D is unresolved. V lost 0 bases, J lost 0 bases, and 8 bases lay in between. The CDR3 has 15 residues. Germline assignment: CDR1 MGHRA and CDR2 YSYEKL. The CDR3 region has the DNA TGCGCCAGCAGCCAAGAAAGGGAGTTGAACACTGAAGCTTTCTTT. This encodes CASSQERELNTEAFF.

This clonotype was observed a handful of times. The rearrangement uses TRBV9 and TRBJ2-7, with TRBD2 as a possible D gene (5 bases). Trimming removed 0 bases from V and 4 bases from J, with 11 bases in between. This CDR3 is built from 14 residues. Germline V gene sequence: CDR1 SGDLS, CDR2 YYNGEE. CDR3 loop: CASSVEGRGYEQYF. DNA of the CDR3: TGTGCCAGCAGCGTAGAGGGTCGAGGGTACGAGCAGTACTTC.

A few counts support this clonotype. The chain employs TRBV16 and TRBJ1-2; 8 nucleotides line up with TRBD1. Germline V lookup: CDR1 KGHSY, CDR2 FQNENV. The ends lost 3 bases at V and 6 bases at J; junction bases unmatched: 9. There are 15 residues in the CDR3. CDR3 loop: CASSQRTGRGNGYTF. The CDR3 DNA sequence: TGTGCCAGCAGCCAGCGGACAGGGCGGGGAAATGGCTACACCTTC.

The chain combines TRBV7-3 with TRBJ2-5; 10 bases are shared with TRBD1. Trimming at V came to 0 bases and at J to 4 bases, leaving 8 bases not matched to a gene. Looked up from germline, CDR1 is SGHTA and CDR2 is FQGTGA. The CDR3 has 17 residues. CDR3 protein: CASSLTGDRGLRETQYF. CDR3 in DNA: TGTGCCAGCAGCTTAACCGGGGACAGGGGTTTGAGAGAGACCCAGTACTTC. The full variable domain, completed using reference TRBV7-3 and TRBJ2-5, is GAGVSQTPSNKVTEKGKYVELRCDPISGHTALYWYRQSLGQGPEFLIYFQGTGAADDSGLPNDRFFAVRPEGSVSTLKIQRTERGDSAVYLCASSLTGDRGLRETQYFGPGTRLLVL.

This clonotype was counted many times. The J gene is TRBJ1-1, the V gene TRBV27; 7 bases fit TRBD1. This CDR3 has 13 residues. Germline values: CDR1 MNHEY, CDR2 SMNVEV (reference sequence). The V and J ends lost 3 bases and 6 bases, in that order; junction bases with no gene match: 4. CDR3 amino acids: CASSFFGTAEAFF. In DNA, the CDR3 is TGTGCCAGCAGTTTCTTTGGGACAGCTGAAGCTTTCTTT.

The chain has TRBV28 and TRBJ1-6; the D is unclear. V was clipped by 5 bases and J by 16 bases, with 21 bases between them. The CDR3 covers 14 residues. Germline values: CDR1 MDHEN, CDR2 SYDVKM. The CDR3 reads CASSTERFTTILHF. CDR3 bases: TGTGCCAGCAGTACAGAACGATTTACGACCATACTCCACTTT.

The CDR3 region is CSARKPRQLMNTEAFF. For the CDR3, the DNA is TGCAGTGCTAGGAAACCACGGCAGCTGATGAACACTGAAGCTTTCTTT. This chain joins TRBV20-1 and TRBJ1-1; D not certain. Germline CDR1 and CDR2: DFQATT and SNEGSKA (reference sequence). This CDR3 contains 16 residues. V was clipped by 3 bases and J by 0 bases, with 17 bases between them.

There are a few counts of this clonotype. This chain joins TRBV7-9 and TRBJ2-7; no clear D gene. From germline, CDR1 is SEHNR and CDR2 FQNEAQ (reference sequence). The V end lost 0 bases, the J end lost 2 bases, and 8 bases lay between the germline ends. The CDR3 runs to 14 residues. In DNA form, the CDR3 reads TGTGCCAGCAGCTTAGCCTTAGTAGCCTACGAGCAGTACTTC. This gives the protein CASSLALVAYEQYF.

V is TRBV3-1 and J is TRBJ1-1; 8 positions match TRBD1. The J segment lost 5 bases and the V segment lost 5 bases, leaving 16 bases of the junction unmatched. Per germline, CDR1 LGHDT and CDR2 YNNKEL (reference sequence). The CDR3 sequence is 17 residues long. The CDR3 sequence is CASSADRVWRLGTEAFF. In DNA form, the CDR3 reads TGTGCCAGCAGCGCGGACAGGGTATGGAGGTTGGGGACTGAAGCTTTCTTT.

The rearrangement links TRBV28 to TRBJ2-7; a possible D gene is TRBD1 (6 bases). V was clipped by 2 bases and J by 3 bases, with 14 bases between them. CDR1 and CDR2 from the germline V gene are MDHEN and SYDVKM. The CDR3 loop spans 15 amino acids. CDR3 residues: CASSLGAGALYEQYF. The CDR3 DNA is TGTGCCAGCAGTTTAGGGGCAGGGGCCCTCTACGAGCAGTACTTC.

The chain links TRBV12-3 or TRBV12-4 to TRBJ2-4; weak D call: TRBD2 (5 bases). CDR3 length: 15 residues. V shed 4 bases and J shed 0 bases, with 10 bases lying between them. CDR3: CASSSEVLAKNIQYF. In DNA form, the CDR3 reads TGTGCCAGCAGTTCGGAGGTTCTAGCCAAAAACATTCAGTACTTC.

This clonotype showed up many times. V is TRBV2 and J is TRBJ2-1; D gene ambiguous. V lost 3 bases and J 3 bases, leaving 9 bases between the germline ends. The CDR3 runs 14 residues. CDR1 is SNHLY, CDR2 FYNNEI, per germline. The CDR3 DNA is TGTGCCAGCAGTGATGTGGGATACTACAATGAGCAGTTCTTC. Translation: CASSDVGYYNEQFF.

The chain joins TRBV20-1 to TRBJ2-2; D might be TRBD1 (6 bases). The CDR3 runs to 14 residues. Looked up from germline, CDR1 is DFQATT and CDR2 is SNEGSKA (reference sequence). Trimming took 5 bases from V and 7 from J, leaving 17 bases between them. The CDR3, as DNA: TGCAGTGCTCCTAACCCTAACAGGGACGGGGAGCTGTTTTTT. Amino acids: CSAPNPNRDGELFF.

The sample holds a few counts of this clonotype. The chain uses TRBV14 and TRBJ1-1, with D perhaps TRBD1 (5 bases). V was cut by 4 bases and J by 3 bases, with 15 bases left in between. The CDR3 is 15 residues long. CDR1 and CDR2 (germline): SGHDN, FVKESK. The CDR3, as DNA: TGTGCCAGCAGCCCTTCGGGACTACCTGACACTGAAGCTTTCTTT. This codes for CASSPSGLPDTEAFF.

V usage is TRBV10-2 and J usage is TRBJ2-7, with 9 bases aligning to TRBD1. The CDR3 extends over 16 amino acids. V was clipped by 3 bases and J by 0 bases; unmatched bases: 6. The germline V gene has CDR1 WSHSY and CDR2 SAAADI. CDR3 nucleotides: TGCGCCAGCAGTGACCTGGGACAGGGATCCTCCTACGAGCAGTACTTC. Residues: CASSDLGQGSSYEQYF.